A single sample gave rise to the 11 T cell receptor beta chains below, sequenced in a study of Graves' ophthalmopathy and Graves' hyperthyroidism (dated by TCRdb to the late 2010s). Sequencing instrument: Illumina HiSeq 2000. For repertoire sequencing, TCR beta CDR3 regions were amplified from RNA transcripts. The first round of RT-PCR was done with HTBI primers and the Qiagen OneStep RT-PCR kit, and was followed by a second round of multiplex PCR, then size selection and purification. TCRdb itself trimmed the public reads at Q25 with fastp, ran MiXCR and retained productive beta chains. Rows are unified per CDR3 protein, each entry keeping the most common DNA and genes. Present in this sample are about 740,000 distinct CDR3 sequences, 40% of which were seen just once. About 40% of the sample is in the top ten clones. The sequencing sample was made of peripheral blood. Receptor source: an adult man with Graves' ophthalmopathy.

This clonotype was found many times. This chain links TRBV2 with TRBJ1-2, with 8 bases matching TRBD1. Per germline, CDR1 SNHLY and CDR2 FYNNEI. V was pared by 5 bases and J by 9 bases, with 11 bases of the junction left unmatched. This CDR3 has 14 residues. For the CDR3, the DNA is TGTGCCAGCAGTCATGGACAGGGTTATGGTAGCTACACCTTC. Translated: CASSHGQGYGSYTF.

The chain couples TRBV2 to TRBJ2-7, with D unclear. V lost 2 bases and J 0 bases, leaving 8 bases between the germline ends. The CDR3 totals 14 residues. Germline-derived CDR1 and CDR2 are SNHLY and FYNNEI. Written as DNA, the CDR3 is TGTGCCAGCAGTGAATGGGCAAACTCCTACGAGCAGTACTTC. It yields the protein CASSEWANSYEQYF.

The table lists this clonotype with many counts. V and J are TRBV29-1 and TRBJ2-5; 12 bases agree with TRBD2. Germline V gives CDR1 SQVTM, CDR2 ANQGSEA. V lost 7 bases to trimming and J lost 5 bases; unmatched junction nucleotides: 5. The CDR3 contains 13 residues. This CDR3 is CSGRTSGVETQYF. CDR3 in DNA: TGCAGCGGGAGGACTAGCGGGGTGGAGACCCAGTACTTC.

This clonotype was seen more than once but under ten times. The J gene is TRBJ2-7, the V gene TRBV13; 13 bases agree with TRBD2. Trimming cost V 5 bases and J 6 bases; bases outside gene matches: 10. CDR3 size: 16 residues. Per the germline V gene, CDR1 is PRHDT and CDR2 is FYEKMQ (reference sequence). The CDR3 nucleotides are TGTGCCAGCAGCGCCCCCGGACTAGCGGGAGCAAGCGAGCAGTACTTC. It specifies CASSAPGLAGASEQYF.

At least ten counts were recorded for this clonotype. V and J are TRBV6-5 and TRBJ1-2, with D possibly matching TRBD1 (5 bases). This CDR3 comprises 13 residues. The ends were cut back, 4 bases at V and 3 bases at J, with 9 bases in the middle. In germline, CDR1 is MNHEY, CDR2 SVGAGI. The CDR3 protein is CASSSQGYYGYTF. In DNA, the CDR3 is TGTGCCAGCAGTTCGCAGGGCTACTATGGCTACACCTTC.

This clonotype appeared many times. The chain links TRBV2 to TRBJ1-1; no clear D gene. Germline V gene data show CDR1 as SNHLY and CDR2 as FYNNEI. The CDR3 length is 12 residues. With 4 bases removed from V and 7 bases from J, the gap between germline ends came to 10 bases. CDR3 DNA sequence: TGTGCCAGCAGTGGGAAGCGGGATGAAGCTTTCTTT. Amino acids: CASSGKRDEAFF.

This clonotype was recorded at least ten times. The chain has TRBV10-2 and TRBJ1-3; D is ambiguous. The V end lost 2 bases, the J end lost 0 bases, and 14 bases lay between the germline ends. The CDR3 loop spans 17 amino acids. Germline V CDR1 and CDR2: WSHSY, SAAADI. This CDR3 is CASSEREPNSSGNTIYF. The CDR3 coding sequence is TGCGCCAGCAGTGAGAGAGAACCCAATAGCTCTGGAAACACCATATATTTT.

The chain combines TRBV11-2 with TRBJ2-7; no firm D call. Germline V gene lookup returns CDR1 SGHAT and CDR2 FQNNGV. Deletions cut 0 bases from V and 1 base from J, with 13 bases between. This CDR3 contains 16 residues. The CDR3: CASSLDPTALSYEQYF. Written as DNA, the CDR3 is TGTGCCAGCAGCTTAGATCCAACAGCCCTTTCCTACGAGCAGTACTTC.

Many counts were recorded for this clonotype. The gene calls are TRBV7-6 and TRBJ2-1; D not resolved. V lost 1 base and J lost 6, with 7 bases in between. Germline CDR1 and CDR2: SGHVS and FNYEAQ. The CDR3 runs 13 residues. The CDR3: CASSLVAVNEQFF. For the CDR3, the DNA is TGTGCCAGCAGCTTAGTGGCAGTCAATGAGCAGTTCTTC.

The chain couples TRBV9 to TRBJ2-5; 14 bases map to TRBD2. The ends lost 8 bases at V and 5 bases at J; junction bases unmatched: 8. This CDR3 comprises 15 residues. Germline V lookup: CDR1 SGDLS, CDR2 YYNGEE. The CDR3 DNA reads TGTGCCAGTACGACTAGCGGGGGGGCCCAGGAGACCCAGTACTTC. Translated, it gives CASTTSGGAQETQYF.

The V call is TRBV10-3, the J call TRBJ2-3, with D perhaps TRBD2 (7 bases). The CDR3 is made up of 15 amino acids. Germline values: CDR1 ENHRY, CDR2 SYGVKD. Trimming removed 0 bases at V and 5 bases at J, with 12 bases between. The CDR3 nucleotides are TGTGCCATCAGTGAGTCGAGGGGGGGCGGAGATACGCAGTATTTT. Translating gives CAISESRGGGDTQYF.